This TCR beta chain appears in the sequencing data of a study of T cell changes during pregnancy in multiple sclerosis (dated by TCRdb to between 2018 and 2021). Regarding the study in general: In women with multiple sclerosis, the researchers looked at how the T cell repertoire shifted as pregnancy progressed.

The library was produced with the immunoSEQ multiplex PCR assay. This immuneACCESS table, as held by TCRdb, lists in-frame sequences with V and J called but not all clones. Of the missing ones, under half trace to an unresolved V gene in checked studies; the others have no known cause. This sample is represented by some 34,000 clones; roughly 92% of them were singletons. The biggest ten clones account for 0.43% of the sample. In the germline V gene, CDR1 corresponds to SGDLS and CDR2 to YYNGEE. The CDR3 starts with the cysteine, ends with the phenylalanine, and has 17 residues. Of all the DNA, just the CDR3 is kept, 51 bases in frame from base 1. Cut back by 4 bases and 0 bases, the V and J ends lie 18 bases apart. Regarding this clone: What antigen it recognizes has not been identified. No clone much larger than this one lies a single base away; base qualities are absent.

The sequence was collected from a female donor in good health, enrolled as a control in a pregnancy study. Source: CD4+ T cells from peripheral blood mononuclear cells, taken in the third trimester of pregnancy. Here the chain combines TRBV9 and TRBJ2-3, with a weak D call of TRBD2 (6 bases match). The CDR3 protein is CASSPPQGRRSTDTQYF. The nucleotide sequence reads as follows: TGTGCCAGCAGCCCTCCCCAAGGGAGGCGAAGCACAGATACGCAGTATTTT.